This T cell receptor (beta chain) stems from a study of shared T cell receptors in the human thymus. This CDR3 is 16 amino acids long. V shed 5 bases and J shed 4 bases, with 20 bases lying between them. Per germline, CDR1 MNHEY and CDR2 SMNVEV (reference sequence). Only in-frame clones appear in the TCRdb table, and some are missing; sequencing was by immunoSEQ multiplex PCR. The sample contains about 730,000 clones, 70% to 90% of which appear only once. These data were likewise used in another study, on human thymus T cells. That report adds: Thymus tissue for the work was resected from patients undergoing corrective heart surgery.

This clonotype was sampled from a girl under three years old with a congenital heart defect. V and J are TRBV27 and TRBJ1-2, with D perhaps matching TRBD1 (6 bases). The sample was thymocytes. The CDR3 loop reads CASSHQWTEPTYGYTF. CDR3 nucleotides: TGTGCCAGCAGTCACCAATGGACAGAACCAACCTATGGCTACACCTTC.